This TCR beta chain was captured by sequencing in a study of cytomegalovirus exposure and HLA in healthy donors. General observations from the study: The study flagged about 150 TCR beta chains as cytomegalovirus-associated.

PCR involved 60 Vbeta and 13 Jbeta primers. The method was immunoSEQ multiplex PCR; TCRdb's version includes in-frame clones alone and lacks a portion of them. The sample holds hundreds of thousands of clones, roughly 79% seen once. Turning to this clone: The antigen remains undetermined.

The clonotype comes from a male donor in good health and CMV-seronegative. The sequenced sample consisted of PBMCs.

This chain's CDR3 is CATRKTGGNYGYTF. For the CDR3, the DNA is TGTGCCACCAGAAAGACAGGGGGAAACTATGGCTACACCTTC. The V call is TRBV15, the J call TRBJ1-2, with TRBD1 identical over 9 bases. The CDR3 is made up of 14 amino acids. J lost 2 bases, V lost 6 bases, and 4 bases had no gene match. Germline loops: CDR1 LNHNV, CDR2 YYDKDF (reference sequence).